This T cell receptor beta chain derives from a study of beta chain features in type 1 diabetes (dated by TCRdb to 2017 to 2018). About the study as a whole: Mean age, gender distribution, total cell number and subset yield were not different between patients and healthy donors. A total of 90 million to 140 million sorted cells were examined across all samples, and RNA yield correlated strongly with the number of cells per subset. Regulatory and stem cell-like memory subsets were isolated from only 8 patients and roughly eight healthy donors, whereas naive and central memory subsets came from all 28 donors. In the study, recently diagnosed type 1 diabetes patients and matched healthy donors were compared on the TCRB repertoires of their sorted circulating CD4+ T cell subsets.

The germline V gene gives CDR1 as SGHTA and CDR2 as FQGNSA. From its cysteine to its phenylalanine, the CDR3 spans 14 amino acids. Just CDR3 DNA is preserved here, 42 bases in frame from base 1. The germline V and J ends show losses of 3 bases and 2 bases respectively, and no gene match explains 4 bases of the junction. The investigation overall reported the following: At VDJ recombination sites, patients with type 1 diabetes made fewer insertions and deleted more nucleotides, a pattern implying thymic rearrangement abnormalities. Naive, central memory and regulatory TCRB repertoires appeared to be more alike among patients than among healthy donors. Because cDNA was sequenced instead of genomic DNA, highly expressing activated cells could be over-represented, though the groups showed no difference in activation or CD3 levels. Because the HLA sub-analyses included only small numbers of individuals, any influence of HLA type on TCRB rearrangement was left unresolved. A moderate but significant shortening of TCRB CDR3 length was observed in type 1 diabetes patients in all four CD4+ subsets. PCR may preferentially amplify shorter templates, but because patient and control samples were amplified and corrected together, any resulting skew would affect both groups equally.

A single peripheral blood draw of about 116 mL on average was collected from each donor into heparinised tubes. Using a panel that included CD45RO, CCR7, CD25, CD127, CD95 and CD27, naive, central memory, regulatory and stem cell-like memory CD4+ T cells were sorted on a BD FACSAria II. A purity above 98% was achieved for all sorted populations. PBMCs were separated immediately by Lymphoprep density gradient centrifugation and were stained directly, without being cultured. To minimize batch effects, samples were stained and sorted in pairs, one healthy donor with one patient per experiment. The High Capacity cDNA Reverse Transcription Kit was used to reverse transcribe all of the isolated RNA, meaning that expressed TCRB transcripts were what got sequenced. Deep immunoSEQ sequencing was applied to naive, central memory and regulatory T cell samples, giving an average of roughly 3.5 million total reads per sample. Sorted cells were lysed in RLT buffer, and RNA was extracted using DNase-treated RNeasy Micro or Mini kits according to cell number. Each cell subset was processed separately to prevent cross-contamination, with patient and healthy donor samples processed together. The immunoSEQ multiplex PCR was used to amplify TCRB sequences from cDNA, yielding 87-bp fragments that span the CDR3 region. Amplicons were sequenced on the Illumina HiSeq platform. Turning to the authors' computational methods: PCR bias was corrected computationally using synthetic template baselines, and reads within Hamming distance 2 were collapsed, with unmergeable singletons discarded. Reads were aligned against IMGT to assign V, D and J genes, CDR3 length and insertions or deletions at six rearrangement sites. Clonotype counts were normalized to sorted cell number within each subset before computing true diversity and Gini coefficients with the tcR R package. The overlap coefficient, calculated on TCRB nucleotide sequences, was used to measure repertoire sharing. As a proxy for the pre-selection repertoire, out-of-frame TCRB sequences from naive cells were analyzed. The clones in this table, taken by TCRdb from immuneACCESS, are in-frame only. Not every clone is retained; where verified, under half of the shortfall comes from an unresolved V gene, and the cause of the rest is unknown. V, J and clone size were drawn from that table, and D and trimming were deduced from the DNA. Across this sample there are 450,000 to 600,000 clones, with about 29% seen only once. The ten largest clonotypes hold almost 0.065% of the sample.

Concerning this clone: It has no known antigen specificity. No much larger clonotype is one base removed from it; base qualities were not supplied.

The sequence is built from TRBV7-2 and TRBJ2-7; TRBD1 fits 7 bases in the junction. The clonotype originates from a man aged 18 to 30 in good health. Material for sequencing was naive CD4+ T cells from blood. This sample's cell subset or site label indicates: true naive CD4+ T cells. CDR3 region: CASSFPGGAYEQYF. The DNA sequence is TGTGCCAGCAGCTTTCCAGGGGGAGCCTACGAGCAGTACTTC.